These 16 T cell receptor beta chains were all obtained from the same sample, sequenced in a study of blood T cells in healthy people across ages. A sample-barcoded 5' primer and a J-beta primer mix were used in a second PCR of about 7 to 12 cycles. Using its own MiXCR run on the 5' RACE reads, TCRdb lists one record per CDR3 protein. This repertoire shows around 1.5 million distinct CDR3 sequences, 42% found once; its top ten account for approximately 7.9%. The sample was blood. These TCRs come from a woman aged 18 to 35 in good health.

CDR3 DNA: TGTGCCAGCAGGACCGGAGGGCAGCGAGCCTACGAGCAGTACTTC. Translated, it gives CASRTGGQRAYEQYF. The rearrangement links TRBV6-5 to TRBJ2-7, with D perhaps matching TRBD2 (6 bases). CDR3 size: 15 residues. The V end lost 6 bases, the J end lost 2 bases, and 17 bases lay between the germline ends. Germline V lookup: CDR1 MNHEY, CDR2 SVGAGI.

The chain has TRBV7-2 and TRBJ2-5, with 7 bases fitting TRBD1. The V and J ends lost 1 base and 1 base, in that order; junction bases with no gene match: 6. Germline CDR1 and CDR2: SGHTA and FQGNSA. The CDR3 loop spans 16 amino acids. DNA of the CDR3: TGTGCCAGCAGCTTAGGTCGTCCAGGGGGCCAAGAGACCCAGTACTTC. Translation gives CASSLGRPGGQETQYF.

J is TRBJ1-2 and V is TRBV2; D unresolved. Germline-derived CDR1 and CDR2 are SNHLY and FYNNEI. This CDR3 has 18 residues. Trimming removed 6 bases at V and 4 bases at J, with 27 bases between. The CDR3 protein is CASREREFLGGGGYGYTF. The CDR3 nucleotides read TGTGCCAGCAGAGAAAGGGAGTTCTTAGGAGGCGGTGGCTATGGCTACACCTTC.

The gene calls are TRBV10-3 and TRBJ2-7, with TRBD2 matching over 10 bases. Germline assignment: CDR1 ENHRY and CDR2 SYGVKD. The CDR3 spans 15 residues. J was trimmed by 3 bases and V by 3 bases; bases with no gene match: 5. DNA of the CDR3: TGTGCCATCAGTGAAGGGCCTAGCGGGAGCTACGAGCAGTACTTC. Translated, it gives CAISEGPSGSYEQYF.

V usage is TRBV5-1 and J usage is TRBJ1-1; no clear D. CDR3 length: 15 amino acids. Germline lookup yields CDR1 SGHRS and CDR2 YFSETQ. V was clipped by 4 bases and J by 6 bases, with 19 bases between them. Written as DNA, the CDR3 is TGCGCCAGCAGCCCGCGGACGGTCCTAGGAGCTGAAGCTTTCTTT. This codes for CASSPRTVLGAEAFF.

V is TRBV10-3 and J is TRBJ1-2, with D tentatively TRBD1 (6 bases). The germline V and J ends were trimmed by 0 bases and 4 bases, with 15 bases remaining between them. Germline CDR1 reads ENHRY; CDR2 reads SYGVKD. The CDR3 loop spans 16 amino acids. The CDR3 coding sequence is TGTGCCATCAGTGAGTCGATGGGGGGCGAAGGCTATGGCTACACCTTC. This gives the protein CAISESMGGEGYGYTF.

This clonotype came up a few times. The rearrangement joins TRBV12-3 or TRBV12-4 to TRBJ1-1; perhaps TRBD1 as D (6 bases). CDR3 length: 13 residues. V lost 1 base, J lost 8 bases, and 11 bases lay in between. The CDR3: CASSLGGGREAFF. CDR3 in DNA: TGTGCCAGCAGTTTAGGGGGGGGCAGAGAAGCTTTCTTT.

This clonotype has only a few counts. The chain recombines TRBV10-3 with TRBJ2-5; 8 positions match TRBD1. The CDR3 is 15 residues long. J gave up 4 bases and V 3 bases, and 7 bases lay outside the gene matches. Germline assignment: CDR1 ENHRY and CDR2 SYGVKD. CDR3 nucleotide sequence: TGTGCCATCAGTGACCCCGGACAGGGACGAGAGACCCAGTACTTC. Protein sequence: CAISDPGQGRETQYF.

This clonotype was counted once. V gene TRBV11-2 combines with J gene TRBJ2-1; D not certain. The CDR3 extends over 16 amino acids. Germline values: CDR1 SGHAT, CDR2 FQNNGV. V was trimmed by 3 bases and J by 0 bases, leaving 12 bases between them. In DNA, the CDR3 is TGTGCCAGCAGCTTGACTCCTACCAGCTCCTACAATGAGCAGTTCTTC. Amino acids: CASSLTPTSSYNEQFF.

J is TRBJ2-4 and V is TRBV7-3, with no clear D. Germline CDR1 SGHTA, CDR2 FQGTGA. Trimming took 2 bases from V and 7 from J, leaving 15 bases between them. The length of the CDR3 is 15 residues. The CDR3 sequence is CASSLQASPPNIQYF. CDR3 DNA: TGTGCCAGCAGCTTACAGGCGTCCCCCCCTAACATTCAGTACTTC.

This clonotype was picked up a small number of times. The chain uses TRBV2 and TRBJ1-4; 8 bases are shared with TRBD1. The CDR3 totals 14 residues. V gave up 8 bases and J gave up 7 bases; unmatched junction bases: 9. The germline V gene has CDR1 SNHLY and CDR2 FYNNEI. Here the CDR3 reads CASSNRGFGEKLFF. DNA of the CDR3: TGTGCCAGCTCTAACAGGGGGTTCGGTGAAAAACTGTTTTTT.

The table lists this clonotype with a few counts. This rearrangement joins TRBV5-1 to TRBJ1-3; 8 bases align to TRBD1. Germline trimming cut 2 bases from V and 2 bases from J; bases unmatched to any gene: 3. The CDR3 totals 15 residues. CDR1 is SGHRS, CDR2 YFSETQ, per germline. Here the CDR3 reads CASSFDRGPGNTIYF. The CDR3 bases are TGCGCCAGCAGCTTCGACAGGGGACCTGGAAACACCATATATTTT.

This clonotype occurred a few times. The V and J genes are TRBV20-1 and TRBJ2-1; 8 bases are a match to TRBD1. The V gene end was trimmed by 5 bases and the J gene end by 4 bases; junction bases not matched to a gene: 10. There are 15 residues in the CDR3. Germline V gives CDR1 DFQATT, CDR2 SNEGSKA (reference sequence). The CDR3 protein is CSAGVVGQDYNEQFF. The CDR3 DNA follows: TGCAGTGCTGGCGTTGTGGGACAGGATTACAATGAGCAGTTCTTC.

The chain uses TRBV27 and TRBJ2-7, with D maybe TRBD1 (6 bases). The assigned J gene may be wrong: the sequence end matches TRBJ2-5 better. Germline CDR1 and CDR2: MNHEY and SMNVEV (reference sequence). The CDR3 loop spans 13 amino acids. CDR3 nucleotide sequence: TGTGCCAGCAGTTGGACAGTCGGTGAGACCCAGTACTTC. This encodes CASSWTVGETQYF.

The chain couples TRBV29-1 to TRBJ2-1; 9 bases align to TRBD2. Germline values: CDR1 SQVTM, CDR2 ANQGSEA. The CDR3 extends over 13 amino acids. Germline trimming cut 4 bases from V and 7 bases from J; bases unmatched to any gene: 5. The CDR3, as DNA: TGCAGCGTTGGGCCTAGCGGGAAAAATGAGCAGTTCTTC. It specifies CSVGPSGKNEQFF.

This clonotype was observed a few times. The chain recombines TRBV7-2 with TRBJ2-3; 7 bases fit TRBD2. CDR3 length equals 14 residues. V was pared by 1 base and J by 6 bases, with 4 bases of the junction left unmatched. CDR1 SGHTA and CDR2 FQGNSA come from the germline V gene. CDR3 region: CASSLDGRVDTQYF. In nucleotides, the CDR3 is TGTGCCAGCAGCTTAGATGGGAGGGTCGATACGCAGTATTTT.